This entry is about one T cell receptor (beta chain). This clone has a handful of counts. There is no known antigen for this receptor. Within one base of it there is no much larger clone, and no base qualities were kept. Receptor amplification or capture employed the immunoSEQ multiplex PCR assay. For most patients, genomic DNA was isolated with the Qiagen DNeasy Blood and Tissue Kit and shipped frozen to Adaptive Biotechnologies for TCR sequencing. Adaptive Biotechnologies carried out high-throughput TCR-beta CDR3 sequencing of genomic DNA for most patients. The authors' analysis ran thus. TCR sequencing data were retrieved from Adaptive's ImmunoSEQ software for 15 to 20 patients, whereas a few other patients were processed with MiXCR and VDJtools. CD4 versus CD8 sorting errors were corrected by removing sequences found in both subsets at a frequency ratio below 5:1. CDR3 nucleotide sequences shared between donor and recipient were removed because the origin of such sequences could not be assigned. To count as alloreactive, a clone needed at least 2-fold expansion over unstimulated cells and a minimum CFSE-low frequency of 0.002% (template counts) or 0.001% (read counts). Mappable clones were those detected in sequenced pre-transplant spleen, lymph node, or MLR CFSE-low populations of the donor or recipient. The cumulative frequency of alloreactive clones was calculated as a percentage of all sequences, weighted by copy number. This is the immuneACCESS table as TCRdb keeps it, with only in-frame sequences that have V and J called. A part of the clones is gone; compared with another copy, unresolved V genes explain less than half, and the rest is unexplained. The DNA gave D and trimming, while V, J and clone size come from that table. In this sample the table shows about 47,000 clones, 85% to 95% of which occur a single time. The ten largest clones capture approximately 0.25% of the sample.

The record originates from a study of graft-versus-host responses after intestinal transplantation (dated by TCRdb to the early 2020s). Regarding the study in general: Recipients received multivisceral, liver-intestinal, or isolated intestinal transplants. The cohort enrolled 24 intestinal transplant recipients, one of whom was a retransplant, and a few patients without pretransplant specimens were excluded. A peak of at least 4% donor T cells among recipient peripheral blood mononuclear cells was the definition used for donor T cell macrochimerism. Rather than being sequenced by the commercial service, samples from three later patients were sequenced in-house on an Illumina MiSeq and processed with MiXCR. After intestinal transplantation, graft-versus-host and host-versus-graft alloreactive T cell clones in the graft, circulation and bone marrow were tracked using bulk TCR-beta CDR3 sequencing. To identify alloreactive clones, pre-transplant mixed lymphocyte reaction products were sequenced and then compared with unstimulated pre-transplant donor and recipient T cells. All recipients received anti-thymocyte globulin induction followed by maintenance tacrolimus and steroids for three to four years. The study at large found these results: Peak levels of circulating GvH clones were associated with declines in HvG clones early after transplant. GvH clones were detected in recipient bone marrow, and some of these GvH clones were observed earlier in ileal mucosa or blood, consistent with an intestinal mucosal origin. The conclusions were limited by the relatively low number and heterogeneity of the intestinal transplant patients. Patients with donor T cell macrochimerism had high GvH to HvG T cell clonal ratios in their allografts.

The CDR3 numbers 15 residues from cysteine through phenylalanine. Of the read, only the CDR3 DNA is kept; its 45 bases are in frame from base 1. At the junction V is shortened by 5 bases and J by 6 bases, with 17 bases in between. Reading the germline V gene (reference sequence) gives CDR1 SEHNR and CDR2 FQNEAQ. The time point label corresponds to: cells obtained before transplantation from donor or recipient. CD3+CD4+ and CD3+CD8+ populations were FACS-sorted from unstimulated pre-transplant donor and recipient cells taken from spleen or lymph nodes. The sequence came from a human donor who was the organ donor for an intestinal transplant. The rearranged segments are TRBV7-9 and TRBJ2-1; the D gene could be either TRBD1 or TRBD2, each agreeing at 5 bases. This specimen was unstimulated CD8+ T cells sorted from spleen or lymph node cells, taken before transplant. The CDR3 region: CASSPQRGVRNEQFF. DNA sequence: TGTGCCAGCAGCCCACAGCGAGGGGTTCGCAATGAGCAGTTCTTC.